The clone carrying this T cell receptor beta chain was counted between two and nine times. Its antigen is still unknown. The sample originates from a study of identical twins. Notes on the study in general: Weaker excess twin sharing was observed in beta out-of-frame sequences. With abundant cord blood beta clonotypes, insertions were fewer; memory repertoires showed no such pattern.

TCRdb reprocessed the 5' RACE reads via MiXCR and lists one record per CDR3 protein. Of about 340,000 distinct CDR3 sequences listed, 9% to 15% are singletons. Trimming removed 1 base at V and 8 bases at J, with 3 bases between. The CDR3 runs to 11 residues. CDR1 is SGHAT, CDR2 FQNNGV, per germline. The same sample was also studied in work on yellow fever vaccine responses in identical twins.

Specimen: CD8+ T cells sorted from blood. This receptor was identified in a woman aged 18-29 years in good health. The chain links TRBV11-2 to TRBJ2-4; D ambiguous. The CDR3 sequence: CASSLVDIQYF. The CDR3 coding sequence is TGTGCCAGCAGCTTAGTGGACATTCAGTACTTC.